The sequence of this T cell receptor (beta chain) was determined in a study of graft-versus-host responses after intestinal transplantation. The CDR3 loop spans 14 amino acids. In germline, CDR1 is SNHLY, CDR2 FYNNEI. The V end was cut by 11 bases, the J end by 6 bases, with 23 bases between. The table came from immunoSEQ multiplex PCR; TCRdb's copy has only in-frame clones and leaves some out. This sample has approximately 49,000 clones, with more than 80% found just once. As to this clone: Antigen: not known.

Sample: unstimulated CD4+ T cells sorted from spleen or lymph node cells, taken before transplant. The sequence was obtained from a human donor who was the organ donor for an intestinal transplant. V usage is TRBV2 and J usage is TRBJ2-7, with D tentatively TRBD1 (6 bases). DNA for the CDR3: TGTGCCTCCAAACTTCAGGGGTTCGAGGGCGAGCAGTACTTC. Translated: CASKLQGFEGEQYF.